Shown below are 6 T cell receptor beta chains from a single sample sequenced in a study of T cell responses to AZD1222 COVID-19 vaccine (dated by TCRdb to the early 2020s). In the paper's terms, the time point label means: baseline before first vaccination. Receptor amplification or capture employed the immunoSEQ multiplex PCR assay. This is the immuneACCESS table as TCRdb keeps it, with only in-frame sequences that have V and J called. A part of the clones is gone; compared with another copy, unresolved V genes explain less than half, and the rest is unexplained. This sample is represented by about 190,000 clones; about 94% of them were singletons. The ten largest clonotypes hold 7.5% to 10% of the sample. The sequencing here drew on peripheral blood, taken on day 0 of AZD1222 vaccination. The source is an adult in good health.

CDR3 nucleotide sequence: TGTGCCAGCAGTTTAGGTAGTGGGGGAAGCAATGAGCAGTTCTTC. It yields the protein CASSLGSGGSNEQFF. The chain is built from TRBV27 and TRBJ2-1, with D perhaps matching TRBD1 or TRBD2 (5 bases each). The CDR3 loop spans 15 amino acids. Germline CDR1 and CDR2: MNHEY and SMNVEV (reference sequence). Trimming cost V 2 bases and J 6 bases, with 14 bases left between them.

This clone has only a few counts. The chain joins TRBV3-1 (or the pseudogene TRBV3-2) to TRBJ2-1; 12 nucleotides match TRBD1. V shed 4 bases, J shed 6 bases, and the junction held 4 bases outside the gene matches. The CDR3 extends over 15 amino acids. In germline, CDR1 is LGHDT, CDR2 YNNKEL (reference sequence). As DNA, the CDR3 is TGTGCCAGCAGCCCCGGGACAGGGGGCTTCAATGAGCAGTTCTTC. It yields the protein CASSPGTGGFNEQFF.

The chain combines TRBV27 with TRBJ1-2, with unresolved D. This CDR3 spans 14 amino acids. From germline, CDR1 is MNHEY and CDR2 SMNVEV (reference sequence). Trimming took 4 bases from V and 4 from J, leaving 13 bases between them. The CDR3 region has the DNA TGTGCCAGCAGTTCCGTGGGCAGGAGCTATGGCTACACCTTC. This sequence encodes CASSSVGRSYGYTF.

The chain recombines TRBV7-8 with TRBJ2-3, with D maybe TRBD2 (5 bases). V lost 1 base and J 0 bases, leaving 8 bases between the germline ends. The germline gives CDR1 SGHVS, CDR2 FQNEAQ. This CDR3 contains 15 residues. The chain's CDR3 is CASSLDSGSTDTQYF. In DNA form, the CDR3 reads TGTGCCAGCAGCTTAGACAGCGGTAGCACAGATACGCAGTATTTT.

The rearrangement joins TRBV6-5 to TRBJ1-1; D might be TRBD1 (5 bases). Trimming left V 7 bases short and J 2 bases short, with 14 bases between. The CDR3 consists of 14 residues. Germline loops: CDR1 MNHEY, CDR2 SVGAGI. CDR3 sequence reads: CASTTGMGNTEAFF. For the CDR3, the DNA is TGTGCCAGCACAACAGGTATGGGAAACACTGAAGCTTTCTTT.

V and J are TRBV4-2 and TRBJ2-1; the match to TRBD2 covers 10 bases. Losses at the gene ends were 6 bases for V and 4 bases for J; bases not matched to a gene: 3. The CDR3 loop spans 14 amino acids. The V gene's germline CDR1 is LGHNA and CDR2 YNFKEQ. The CDR3 reads CASRRTSGYNEQFF. CDR3 sequence (DNA): TGTGCCAGCAGGCGGACTAGCGGTTACAATGAGCAGTTCTTC.